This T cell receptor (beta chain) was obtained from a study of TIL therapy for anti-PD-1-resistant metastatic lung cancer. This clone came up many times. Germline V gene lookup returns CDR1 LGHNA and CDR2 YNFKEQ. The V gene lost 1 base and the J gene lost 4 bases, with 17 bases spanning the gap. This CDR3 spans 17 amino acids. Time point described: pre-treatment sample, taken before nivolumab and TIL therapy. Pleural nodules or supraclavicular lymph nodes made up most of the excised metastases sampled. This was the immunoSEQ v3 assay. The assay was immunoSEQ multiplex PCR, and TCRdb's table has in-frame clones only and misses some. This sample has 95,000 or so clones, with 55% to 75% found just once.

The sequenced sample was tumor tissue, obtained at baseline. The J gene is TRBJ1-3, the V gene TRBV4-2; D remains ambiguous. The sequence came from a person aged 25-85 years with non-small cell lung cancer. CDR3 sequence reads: CASSQGGLRRGGNTIYF. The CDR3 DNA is TGTGCCAGCAGCCAAGGAGGGCTCCGGCGCGGAGGAAACACCATATATTTT.